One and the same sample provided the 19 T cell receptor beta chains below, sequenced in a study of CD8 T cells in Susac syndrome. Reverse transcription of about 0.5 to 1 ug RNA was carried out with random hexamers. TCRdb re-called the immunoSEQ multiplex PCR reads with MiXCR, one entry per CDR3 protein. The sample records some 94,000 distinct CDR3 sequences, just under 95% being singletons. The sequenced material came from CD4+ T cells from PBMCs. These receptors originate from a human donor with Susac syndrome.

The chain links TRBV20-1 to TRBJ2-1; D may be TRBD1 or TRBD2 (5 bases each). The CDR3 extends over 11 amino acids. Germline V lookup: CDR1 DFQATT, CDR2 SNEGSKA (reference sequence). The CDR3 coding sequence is TGCAGCACCGGGACCTGGGGTGAGCAGTTCTTC. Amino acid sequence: CSTGTWGEQFF.

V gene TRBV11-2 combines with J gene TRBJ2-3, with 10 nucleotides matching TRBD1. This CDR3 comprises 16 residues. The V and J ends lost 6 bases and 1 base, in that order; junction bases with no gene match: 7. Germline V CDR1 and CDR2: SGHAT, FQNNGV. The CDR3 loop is CASSSGQGMGTDTQYF. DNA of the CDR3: TGTGCCAGCAGTTCGGGACAGGGGATGGGCACAGATACGCAGTATTTT.

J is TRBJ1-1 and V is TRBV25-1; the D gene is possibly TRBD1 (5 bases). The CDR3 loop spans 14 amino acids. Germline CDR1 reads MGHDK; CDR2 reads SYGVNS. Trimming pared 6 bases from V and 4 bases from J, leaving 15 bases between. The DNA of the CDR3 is TGTGCCAGCAGCGGCATAGGGGTGGGCACTGAAGCTTTCTTT. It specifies CASSGIGVGTEAFF.

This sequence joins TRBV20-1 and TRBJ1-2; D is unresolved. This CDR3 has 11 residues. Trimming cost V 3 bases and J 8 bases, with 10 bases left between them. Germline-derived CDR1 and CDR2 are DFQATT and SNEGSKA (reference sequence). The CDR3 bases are TGCAGTGCTAGTTACGGGCCCGGCTACACCTTC. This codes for CSASYGPGYTF.

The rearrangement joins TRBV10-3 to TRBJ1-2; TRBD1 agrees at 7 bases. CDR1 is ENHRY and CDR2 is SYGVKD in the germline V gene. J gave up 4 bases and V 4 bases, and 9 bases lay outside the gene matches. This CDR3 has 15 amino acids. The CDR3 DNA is TGTGCCATCAGTGGGACAGGAGAATATAGCTATGGCTACACCTTC. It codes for CAISGTGEYSYGYTF.

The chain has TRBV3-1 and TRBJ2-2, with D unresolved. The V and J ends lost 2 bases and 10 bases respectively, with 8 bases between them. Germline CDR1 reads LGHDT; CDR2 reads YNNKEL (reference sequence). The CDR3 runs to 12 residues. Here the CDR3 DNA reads TGTGCCAGCAGCCAATCTGCGGCGGAGCTGTTTTTT. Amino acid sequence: CASSQSAAELFF.

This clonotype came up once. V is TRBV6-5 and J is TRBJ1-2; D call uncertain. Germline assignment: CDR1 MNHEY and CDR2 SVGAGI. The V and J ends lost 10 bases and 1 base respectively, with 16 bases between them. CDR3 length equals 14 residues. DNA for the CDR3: TGTGCCACTCTGGACGGCAGTATTAACTATGGCTACACCTTC. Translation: CATLDGSINYGYTF.

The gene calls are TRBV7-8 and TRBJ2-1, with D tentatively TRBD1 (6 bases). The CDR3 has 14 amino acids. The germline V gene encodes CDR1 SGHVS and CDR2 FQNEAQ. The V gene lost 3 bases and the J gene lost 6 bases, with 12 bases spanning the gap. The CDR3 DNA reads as TGTGCCAGCAGCTTCAGGGGAAGTTCCAATGAGCAGTTCTTC. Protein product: CASSFRGSSNEQFF.

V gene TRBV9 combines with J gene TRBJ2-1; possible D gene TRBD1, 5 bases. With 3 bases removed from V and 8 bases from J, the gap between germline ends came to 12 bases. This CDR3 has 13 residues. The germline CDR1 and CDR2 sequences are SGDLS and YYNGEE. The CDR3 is CASSARGRDEQFF. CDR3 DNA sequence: TGTGCCAGCAGCGCAAGGGGTAGGGATGAGCAGTTCTTC.

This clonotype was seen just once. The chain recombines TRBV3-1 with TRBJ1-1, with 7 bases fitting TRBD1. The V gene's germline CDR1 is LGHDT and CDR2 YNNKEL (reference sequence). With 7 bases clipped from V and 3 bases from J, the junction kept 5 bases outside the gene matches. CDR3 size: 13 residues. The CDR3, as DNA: TGTGCCAGCAACAACGACAGGGACACTGAAGCTTTCTTT. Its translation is CASNNDRDTEAFF.

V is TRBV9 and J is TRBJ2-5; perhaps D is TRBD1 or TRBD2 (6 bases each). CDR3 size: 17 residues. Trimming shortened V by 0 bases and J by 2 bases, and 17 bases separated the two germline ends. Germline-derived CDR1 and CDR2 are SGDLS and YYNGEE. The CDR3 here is CASSVGPGASLQETQYF. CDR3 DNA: TGTGCCAGCAGCGTAGGTCCGGGGGCGTCACTACAAGAGACCCAGTACTTC.

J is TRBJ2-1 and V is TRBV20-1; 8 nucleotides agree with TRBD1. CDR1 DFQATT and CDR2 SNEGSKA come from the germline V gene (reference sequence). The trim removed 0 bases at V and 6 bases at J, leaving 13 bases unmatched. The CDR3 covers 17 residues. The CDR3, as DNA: TGCAGTGCTAGAGACGCCGCTACCGGGACAGGCCTCAATGAGCAGTTCTTC. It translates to CSARDAATGTGLNEQFF.

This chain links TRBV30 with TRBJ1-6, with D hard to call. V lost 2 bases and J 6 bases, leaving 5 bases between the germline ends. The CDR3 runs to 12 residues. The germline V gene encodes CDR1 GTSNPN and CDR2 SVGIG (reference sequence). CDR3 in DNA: TGTGCCTGGAGTATGCTTAATTCACCCCTCCACTTT. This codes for CAWSMLNSPLHF.

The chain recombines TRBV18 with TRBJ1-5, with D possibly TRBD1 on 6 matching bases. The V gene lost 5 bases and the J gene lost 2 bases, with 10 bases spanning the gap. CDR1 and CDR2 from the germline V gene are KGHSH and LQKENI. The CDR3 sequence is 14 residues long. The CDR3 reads CASSSRQGNQPQHF. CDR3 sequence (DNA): TGTGCCAGCTCATCCCGACAGGGCAATCAGCCCCAGCATTTT.

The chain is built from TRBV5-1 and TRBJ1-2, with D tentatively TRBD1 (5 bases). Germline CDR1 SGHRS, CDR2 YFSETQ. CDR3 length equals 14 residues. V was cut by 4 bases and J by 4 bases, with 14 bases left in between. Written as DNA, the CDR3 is TGCGCCAGCAGCCCACATGGGGCCGGCTATGGCTACACCTTC. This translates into CASSPHGAGYGYTF. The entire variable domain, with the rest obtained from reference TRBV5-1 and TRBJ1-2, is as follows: KAGVTQTPRYLIKTRGQQVTLSCSPISGHRSVSWYQQTPGQGLQFLFEYFSETQRNKGNFPGRFSGRQFSNSRSEMNVSTLELGDSALYLCASSPHGAGYGYTFGSGTRLTVV.

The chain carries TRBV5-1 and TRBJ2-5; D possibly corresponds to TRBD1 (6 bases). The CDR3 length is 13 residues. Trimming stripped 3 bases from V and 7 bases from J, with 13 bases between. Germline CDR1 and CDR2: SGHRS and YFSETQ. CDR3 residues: CASSWDTGGTQYF. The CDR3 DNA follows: TGCGCCAGCAGCTGGGACACCGGAGGGACCCAGTACTTC.

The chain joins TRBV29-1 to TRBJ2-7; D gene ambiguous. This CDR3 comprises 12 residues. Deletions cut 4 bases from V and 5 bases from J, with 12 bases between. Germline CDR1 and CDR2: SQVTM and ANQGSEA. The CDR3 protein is CSVVGFVNEQYF. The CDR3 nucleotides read TGCAGCGTTGTGGGGTTCGTCAACGAGCAGTACTTC.

CDR3 nucleotides: TGTGCCTGGAGTGTAATGGACAGTGAAGCTTTCTTT. It specifies CAWSVMDSEAFF. The chain couples TRBV30 to TRBJ1-1; weak D call: TRBD1 (6 bases). The germline CDR1 and CDR2 sequences are GTSNPN and SVGIG (reference sequence). The CDR3 runs 12 residues. V shed 0 bases and J shed 7 bases, with 9 bases lying between them.

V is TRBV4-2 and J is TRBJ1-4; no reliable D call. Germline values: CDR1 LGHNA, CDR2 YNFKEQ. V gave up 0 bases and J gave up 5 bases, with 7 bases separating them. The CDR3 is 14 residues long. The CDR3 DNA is TGTGCCAGCAGCCAAGATCCCGGAAATGAAAAACTGTTTTTT. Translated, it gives CASSQDPGNEKLFF.